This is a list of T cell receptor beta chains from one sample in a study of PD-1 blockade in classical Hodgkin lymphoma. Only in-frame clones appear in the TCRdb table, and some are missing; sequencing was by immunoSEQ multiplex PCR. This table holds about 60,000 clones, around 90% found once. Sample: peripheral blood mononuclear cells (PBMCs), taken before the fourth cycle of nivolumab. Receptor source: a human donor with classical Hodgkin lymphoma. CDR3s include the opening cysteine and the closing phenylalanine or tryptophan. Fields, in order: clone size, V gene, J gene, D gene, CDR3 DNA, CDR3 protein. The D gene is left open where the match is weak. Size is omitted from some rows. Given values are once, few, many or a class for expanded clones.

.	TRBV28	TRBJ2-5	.	TGTGCCAGCAGCTTTTCTGTGACACGAACCGAAGAGACCCAGTACTTC	CASSFSVTRTEETQYF
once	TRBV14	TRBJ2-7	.	TGTGCCAGCAGCGCAGCTTGGGGCACGGCCTACGAGCAGTACTTC	CASSAAWGTAYEQYF
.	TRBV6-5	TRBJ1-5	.	TGTGCCAGCCGGGGGAGTAATCAGCCCCAGCATTTT	CASRGSNQPQHF
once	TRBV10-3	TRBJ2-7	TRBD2	TGTGCCATCACGGGGGGGCCGGAATACGAGCAGTACTTC	CAITGGPEYEQYF
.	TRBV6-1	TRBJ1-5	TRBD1	TGTGCCAGCAGTTGGACAGGGGGCAGTCAGCCCCAGCATTTT	CASSWTGGSQPQHF
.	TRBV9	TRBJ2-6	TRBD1	TGTGCCAGCAGCGTAGCCGGGACAGGGGTAACGGGGGCCAACGTCCTGACTTTC	CASSVAGTGVTGANVLTF
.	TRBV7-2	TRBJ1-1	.	TGTGCCAGCAGCGAAGGTGGACATAAGAACACTGAAGCTTTCTTT	CASSEGGHKNTEAFF
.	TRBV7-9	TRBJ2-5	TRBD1	TGTGCCAGCAGCTTAGCGGGGACAGGGCTAGAGACCCAGTACTTC	CASSLAGTGLETQYF
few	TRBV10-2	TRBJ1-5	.	TGCGCCAGCGCTAAGGAGGATCAGCCCCAGCATTTT	CASAKEDQPQHF
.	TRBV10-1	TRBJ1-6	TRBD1	TGCGCCAGCAAGGGACAGGGGTACTATTCACCCCTCCACTTT	CASKGQGYYSPLHF
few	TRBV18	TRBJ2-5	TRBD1	TGTGCCAGCTCACCAAATGCGCCGGGACAGGGAATCCAAGAGACCCAGTACTTC	CASSPNAPGQGIQETQYF
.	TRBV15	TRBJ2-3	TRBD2	TGTGCCACCACCCGGGGGGGCGATTACACAGATACGCAGTATTTT	CATTRGGDYTDTQYF
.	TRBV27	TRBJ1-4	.	TGTGCCAGCAGCGAATCGGGCAGGGAGAATGAAAAACTGTTTTTT	CASSESGRENEKLFF
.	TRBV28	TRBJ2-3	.	TGTGCCAGCAGTTCGGACAGCACAGATACGCAGTATTTT	CASSSDSTDTQYF
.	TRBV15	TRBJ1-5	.	TGTGCCACCAGCAGAGTCATGACAGATAGCAATCAGCCCCAGCATTTT	CATSRVMTDSNQPQHF